The 22 T cell receptor beta chains in this list originate from one sample, sequenced in a study of T cells in Graves' hyperthyroidism and ophthalmopathy. RNA transcripts were the template for amplifying TCR beta CDR3 regions. HTBI primers were used for first-round RT-PCR of the TCR CDR3. TCRdb reanalysed the multiplex PCR reads using MiXCR and keeps one entry per CDR3 protein. This table has 700,000 or so distinct CDR3 sequences, about 15% appearing once. The source material was blood. These receptors were obtained from a man aged 18 to 35 with Graves' hyperthyroidism.

This clonotype was observed a few times. V gene TRBV11-1 combines with J gene TRBJ1-6; D remains unclear. V was shortened by 5 bases and J by 4 bases, with 9 bases between the two germline ends. CDR1 and CDR2 from the germline V gene are SGHAT and FQDESV (reference sequence). The CDR3 runs to 14 residues. In DNA, the CDR3 is TGTGCCAGCAGCCGGACGGCTTATAATTCACCCCTCCACTTT. Translation: CASSRTAYNSPLHF.

This clonotype has only a few counts. The chain carries TRBV6-1 and TRBJ1-4; D gene ambiguous. The CDR3 is 13 residues long. Trimming pared 6 bases from V and 8 bases from J, leaving 13 bases between. From germline, CDR1 is MNHNS and CDR2 SASEGT. The CDR3 coding sequence is TGTGCCAGCAGCGTCGGCATCAAGGAAAAACTGTTTTTT. This encodes CASSVGIKEKLFF.

This chain links TRBV5-1 with TRBJ2-7; the match to TRBD1 covers 7 bases. The V gene end was trimmed by 5 bases and the J gene end by 0 bases; junction bases not matched to a gene: 5. The V gene's germline CDR1 is SGHRS and CDR2 YFSETQ. The CDR3 has 14 amino acids. CDR3 in DNA: TGCGCCAGCAGGGGGTGGGACAGCTCCTACGAGCAGTACTTC. Translation: CASRGWDSSYEQYF.

The rearrangement joins TRBV20-1 to TRBJ2-7; 7 bases align to TRBD2. The germline CDR1 and CDR2 sequences are DFQATT and SNEGSKA (reference sequence). This CDR3 has 15 amino acids. J was trimmed by 7 bases and V by 2 bases; bases with no gene match: 14. The CDR3: CSARPPGLLRGEQYF. The CDR3 DNA reads as TGCAGTGCTAGACCTCCGGGACTACTCCGGGGGGAGCAGTACTTC.

This clonotype has at least ten counts. The chain couples TRBV6-5 to TRBJ1-5; D may be TRBD1 (5 bases). Germline V gene sequence: CDR1 MNHEY, CDR2 SVGAGI. The CDR3 is made up of 13 amino acids. Trimming left V 0 bases short and J 10 bases short, with 10 bases between. CDR3 DNA: TGTGCCAGCAGTTACTCGATAAGGGGACCCCAGCATTTT. Its protein is CASSYSIRGPQHF.

The gene calls are TRBV28 and TRBJ1-1; a weak D match, TRBD1 (5 bases). The CDR3 consists of 13 residues. The germline V gene encodes CDR1 MDHEN and CDR2 SYDVKM. V was shortened by 6 bases and J by 2 bases, with 10 bases between the two germline ends. The CDR3 region is CASSLRDNTEAFF. The DNA of the CDR3 is TGTGCCAGCAGCCTGCGGGACAACACTGAAGCTTTCTTT.

Only a few counts were recorded for this clonotype. V usage is TRBV6-2 or TRBV6-3 and J usage is TRBJ2-1; D is perhaps TRBD1 or TRBD2 (5 bases each). Deletions cut 5 bases from V and 9 bases from J, with 11 bases between. The CDR3 is made up of 12 amino acids. Germline values: CDR1 MNHEY, CDR2 SVGEGT. In nucleotides, the CDR3 is TGTGCCAGCAGTCCTTGGGGGTTTGAGCAGTTCTTC. Translated: CASSPWGFEQFF.

Many counts were recorded for this clonotype. The genes are TRBV6-1 and TRBJ2-2, with 10 positions matching TRBD2. Trimming took 3 bases from V and 4 from J; bases not matched to a gene: 14. Germline CDR1 is MNHNS and CDR2 is SASEGT. The CDR3 spans 19 residues. The CDR3 bases are TGTGCCAGCAGTGAGACAGGGACAGGACTAGCGGTCGTCACCGGGGAGCTGTTTTTT. It encodes CASSETGTGLAVVTGELFF.

This clonotype has at least ten counts. The V call is TRBV28, the J call TRBJ2-1; D unresolved. Between the trimmed V and J ends, which lost 5 bases and 4 bases, there was a span of 6 bases. CDR1 is MDHEN, CDR2 SYDVKM, per germline. The CDR3 spans 12 residues. As DNA, the CDR3 is TGTGCCAGCAGTCACGTTTACAATGAGCAGTTCTTC. Translated, it gives CASSHVYNEQFF.

The chain employs TRBV28 and TRBJ1-2, with D possibly being TRBD1 (5 bases). V was trimmed by 2 bases and J by 8 bases, leaving 15 bases between them. Germline V gene data show CDR1 as MDHEN and CDR2 as SYDVKM. The CDR3 runs to 14 residues. The CDR3 DNA is TGTGCCAGCAGTTTACTCACAGGAACGGTAGGCTACACCTTC. It yields the protein CASSLLTGTVGYTF.

The chain couples TRBV6-1 to TRBJ1-1, with D tentatively TRBD1 (5 bases). V was pared by 2 bases and J by 2 bases, with 12 bases between. There are 15 residues in the CDR3. CDR1 and CDR2 from the germline V gene are MNHNS and SASEGT. As DNA, the CDR3 is TGTGCCAGCAGTGAAAGGAGGGGAGTAAACACTGAAGCTTTCTTT. This codes for CASSERRGVNTEAFF.

This clonotype was picked up one time. This CDR3 is missing its conserved last phenylalanine or tryptophan, likely due to a read error. The chain joins TRBV5-4 to TRBJ2-7, with D possibly called TRBD1 or TRBD2 (5 bases each). Trimming took off 4 bases at V and 1 base at J, with 9 bases between the two ends. The CDR3 runs 13 residues. Per germline, CDR1 SGHNT and CDR2 YYREEE (reference sequence). CDR3 sequence reads: CASSPGLSYEQYS. Here the CDR3 DNA reads TGTGCCAGCAGCCCGGGGCTGTCCTACGAGCAGTACTCC.

This clonotype was counted many times. The chain joins TRBV7-2 to TRBJ2-5; 12 bases match TRBD2. CDR3 size: 18 residues. V dropped 5 bases and J dropped 4; count of bases not matched to a gene: 14. Germline CDR1 is SGHTA and CDR2 is FQGNSA. CDR3 loop: CASSPPGLAGPGGETQYF. The CDR3 DNA follows: TGTGCCAGCAGCCCACCAGGACTAGCGGGACCTGGGGGAGAGACCCAGTACTTC.

V and J are TRBV4-1 and TRBJ2-7, with D maybe TRBD1 (5 bases). Germline CDR1 and CDR2: MGHRA and YSYEKL. The germline V and J ends were trimmed by 0 bases and 3 bases, with 12 bases remaining between them. This CDR3 is built from 15 residues. The DNA for the CDR3 is TGCGCCAGCAGCCAAGACTTCCAAGGGGTCTACGAGCAGTACTTC. The encoded protein is CASSQDFQGVYEQYF.

This clonotype was recorded at least ten times. The chain links TRBV6-2 or TRBV6-3 to TRBJ2-7; TRBD2 matches at 8 bases. This CDR3 contains 16 residues. The trim removed 2 bases at V and 0 bases at J, leaving 6 bases unmatched. Germline assignment: CDR1 MNHEY and CDR2 SVGEGT. DNA for the CDR3: TGTGCCAGCAGTTACGACCAGCGGGGGAGCTCCTACGAGCAGTACTTC. Amino acids: CASSYDQRGSSYEQYF.

This clonotype was seen a few times. V and J are TRBV29-1 and TRBJ1-1; D may be TRBD1 (5 bases). Per the germline V gene, CDR1 is SQVTM and CDR2 is ANQGSEA. This CDR3 contains 12 residues. The V end lost 7 bases, the J end lost 0 bases, and 9 bases lay between the germline ends. The CDR3 is CSEVGLNTEAFF. The CDR3, as DNA: TGCAGCGAGGTGGGGCTGAACACTGAAGCTTTCTTT.

The V and J genes are TRBV7-9 and TRBJ2-1; no definite D call. Germline V CDR1 and CDR2: SEHNR, FQNEAQ (reference sequence). CDR3 length: 11 amino acids. V was pared by 6 bases and J by 5 bases, with 5 bases between. This CDR3 is CASRENNEQFF. CDR3 DNA: TGTGCCAGCAGAGAGAACAATGAGCAGTTCTTC.

This clonotype was picked up many times. V is TRBV12-3 or TRBV12-4 and J is TRBJ2-5, with D possibly TRBD2 on 5 matching bases. V dropped 1 base and J dropped 4 bases, with 10 bases sitting between them. The CDR3 has 14 residues. CDR3 in DNA: TGTGCCAGCAGTTTAGGAGGGAACGGAGAGACCCAGTACTTC. This codes for CASSLGGNGETQYF.

At least ten counts were recorded for this clonotype. DNA of the CDR3: TGTGCCAGCAGCGTGGTCACCGGGGAGCTGTTTTTT. Translating gives CASSVVTGELFF. V gene TRBV9 combines with J gene TRBJ2-2; D unclear. Germline CDR1 reads SGDLS; CDR2 reads YYNGEE. CDR3 length equals 12 residues. Trimming took off 2 bases at V and 4 bases at J, with 3 bases between the two ends.

This clonotype was detected only a few times. The chain recombines TRBV20-1 with TRBJ1-2; possibly TRBD1 for D (5 bases). The CDR3 has 14 residues. The V and J ends lost 4 bases and 3 bases respectively, with 15 bases between them. Per germline, CDR1 DFQATT and CDR2 SNEGSKA (reference sequence). The CDR3 DNA follows: TGCAGTGCTACCCGGGACGTACGGGACTATGGCTACACCTTC. This encodes CSATRDVRDYGYTF.

This clonotype has ten or more counts. The chain links TRBV28 to TRBJ2-1, with 7 nucleotides matching TRBD1. CDR3 length: 13 amino acids. Germline assignment: CDR1 MDHEN and CDR2 SYDVKM. J was trimmed by 5 bases and V by 5 bases; bases with no gene match: 3. In nucleotides, the CDR3 is TGTGCCAGCAGTCCACAGGGGAACAATGAGCAGTTCTTC. Its protein product is CASSPQGNNEQFF.

This clonotype was found a few times. The chain joins TRBV30 to TRBJ1-5, with D perhaps TRBD1 (6 bases). CDR3 length equals 15 residues. From germline, CDR1 is GTSNPN and CDR2 SVGIG (reference sequence). The ends were cut back, 3 bases at V and 7 bases at J, with 19 bases in the middle. CDR3 nucleotide sequence: TGTGCCTGGAGCGACCTCGGGGGGCTCGGGCAGCCCCAGCATTTT. This translates into CAWSDLGGLGQPQHF.